This is a list of T cell receptor delta chains from one sample in a study of gamma-delta chains in newborns, infants, children. TCRdb called clones from the reads again using CATT. The repertoire holds 15,000 or so delta-chain clones, with 7.3% as singletons. Sequenced sample: blood. These receptors all come from a child who was a newborn, infant or young child, either healthy, febrile or measles-vaccinated (not recorded which). CDR3s leave out the opening cysteine and the closing phenylalanine or tryptophan. A D gene is named only where the DNA matches it firmly.

d_call: TRDD3
j_call: TRDJ3
v_call: TRDV2
cdr3_aa: ACDTVSLGDTARDTRQMF

d_call: TRDD3
j_call: TRDJ3
v_call: TRDV2
cdr3_aa: ACDTADGTGGLTWDTRQMF

d_call: TRDD3
j_call: TRDJ3
v_call: TRDV2
cdr3_aa: ACDTVYTGGSSWDARQMF

d_call: TRDD3
j_call: TRDJ3
v_call: TRDV2
cdr3_aa: ACDTGIRSWDTRQMF

d_call: TRDD3
j_call: TRDJ3
v_call: TRDV2
cdr3_aa: ACDTLTGGYVSSWDTRQMF

d_call: TRDD3
j_call: TRDJ3
v_call: TRDV2
cdr3_aa: ACDSPLTAGGYVPWDTRQMF

d_call: TRDD3
j_call: TRDJ2
v_call: TRDV2
cdr3_aa: ACDSLGDLATAQLF

d_call: NA
j_call: TRDJ3
v_call: TRDV2
cdr3_aa: ARDTVSSWDTRQMF

d_call: TRDD3
j_call: TRDJ3
v_call: TRDV2
cdr3_aa: ACDRVLGDYSWDTRQMF

d_call: TRDD3
j_call: TRDJ3
v_call: TRDV2
cdr3_aa: ACDTLGTGVSWDTRQMF

d_call: TRDD3
j_call: TRDJ3
v_call: TRDV2
cdr3_aa: ACEPVLGDTRWDTRQMF